This TCR beta chain was observed in a study of beta chain features in type 1 diabetes. Expressed TCRB transcripts got sequenced, as all isolated RNA was reverse transcribed. Samples of naive, central memory and regulatory T cells yielded a mean of around 4 million reads. Here immunoSEQ multiplex PCR was the method, and the copy in TCRdb shows in-frame clones only, minus some. The repertoire holds about 220,000 clones, with about 11% as singletons. V shed 4 bases and J 8 bases; nucleotides not matched to a gene: 23. The length of the CDR3 is 20 residues. Germline V gene data show CDR1 as SGHRS and CDR2 as YFSETQ. Study-wide results and limits: Any HLA effect on TCRB rearrangement was left unresolved by small sub-analyses. Patients with Type 1 diabetes showed moderately but significantly shorter TCRB CDR3s in all four CD4+ subsets. Diminished insertions and augmented deletions at VDJ junctions characterized type 1 diabetes patients.

This clone has a handful of counts. Its matching antigen is unknown. The TCR sequence derives from a man aged 18 to 29 in good health. Sequencing was carried out using central memory CD4+ T cells from blood. J is TRBJ2-1 and V is TRBV5-1; the match to TRBD2 covers 11 bases. The CDR3 region has the DNA TGCGCCAGCAGCCTTACACACAAAACTAGCGGGAGCCGACATAGCGATGAGCAGTTCTTC. This gives the protein CASSLTHKTSGSRHSDEQFF.